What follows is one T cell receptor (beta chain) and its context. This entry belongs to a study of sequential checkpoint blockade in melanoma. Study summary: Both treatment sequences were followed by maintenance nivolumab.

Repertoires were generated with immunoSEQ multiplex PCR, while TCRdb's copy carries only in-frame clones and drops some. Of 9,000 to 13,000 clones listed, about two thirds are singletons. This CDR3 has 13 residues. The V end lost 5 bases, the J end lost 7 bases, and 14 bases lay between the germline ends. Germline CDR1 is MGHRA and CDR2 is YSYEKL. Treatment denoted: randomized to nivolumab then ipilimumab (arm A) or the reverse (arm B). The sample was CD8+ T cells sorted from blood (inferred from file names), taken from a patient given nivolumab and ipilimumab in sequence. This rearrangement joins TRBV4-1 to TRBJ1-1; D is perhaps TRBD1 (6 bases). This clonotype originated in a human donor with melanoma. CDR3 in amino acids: CASSEQGNREAFF. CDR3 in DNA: TGCGCCAGCAGCGAACAGGGAAACCGTGAAGCTTTCTTT.